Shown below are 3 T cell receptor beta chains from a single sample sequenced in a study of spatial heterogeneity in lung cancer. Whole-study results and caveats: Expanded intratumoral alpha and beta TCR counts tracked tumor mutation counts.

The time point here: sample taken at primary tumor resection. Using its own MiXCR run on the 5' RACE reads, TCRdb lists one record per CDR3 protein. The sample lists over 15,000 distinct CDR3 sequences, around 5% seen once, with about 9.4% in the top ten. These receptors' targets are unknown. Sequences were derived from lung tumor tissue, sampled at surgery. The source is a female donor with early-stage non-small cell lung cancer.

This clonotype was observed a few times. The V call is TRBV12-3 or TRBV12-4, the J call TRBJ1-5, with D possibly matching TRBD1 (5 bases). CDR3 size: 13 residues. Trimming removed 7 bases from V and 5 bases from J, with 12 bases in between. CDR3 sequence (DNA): TGTGCCAGCAATAAGGGGTTCCATCAGCCCCAGCATTTT. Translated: CASNKGFHQPQHF.

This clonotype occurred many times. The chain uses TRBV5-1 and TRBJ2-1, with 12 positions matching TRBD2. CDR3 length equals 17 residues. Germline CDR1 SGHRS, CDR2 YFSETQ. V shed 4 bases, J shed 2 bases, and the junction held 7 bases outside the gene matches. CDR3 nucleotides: TGCGCCAGCAGCCCTTTGACTAGCGGGAGAACCTACAATGAGCAGTTCTTC. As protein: CASSPLTSGRTYNEQFF. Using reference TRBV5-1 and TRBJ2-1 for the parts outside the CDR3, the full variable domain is KAGVTQTPRYLIKTRGQQVTLSCSPISGHRSVSWYQQTPGQGLQFLFEYFSETQRNKGNFPGRFSGRQFSNSRSEMNVSTLELGDSALYLCASSPLTSGRTYNEQFFGPGTRLTVL.

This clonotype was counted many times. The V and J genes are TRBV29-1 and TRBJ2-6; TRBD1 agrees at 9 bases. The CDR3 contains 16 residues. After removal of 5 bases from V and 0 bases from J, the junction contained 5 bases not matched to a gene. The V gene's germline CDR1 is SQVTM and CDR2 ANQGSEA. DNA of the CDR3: TGCAGCGTTAGTGGGACAGGGAACTCTGGGGCCAACGTCCTGACTTTC. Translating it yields CSVSGTGNSGANVLTF. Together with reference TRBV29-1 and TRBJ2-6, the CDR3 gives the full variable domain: SAVISQKPSRDICQRGTSLTIQCQVDSQVTMMFWYRQQPGQSLTLIATANQGSEATYESGFVIDKFPISRPNLTFSTLTVSNMSPEDSSIYLCSVSGTGNSGANVLTFGAGSRLTVL.